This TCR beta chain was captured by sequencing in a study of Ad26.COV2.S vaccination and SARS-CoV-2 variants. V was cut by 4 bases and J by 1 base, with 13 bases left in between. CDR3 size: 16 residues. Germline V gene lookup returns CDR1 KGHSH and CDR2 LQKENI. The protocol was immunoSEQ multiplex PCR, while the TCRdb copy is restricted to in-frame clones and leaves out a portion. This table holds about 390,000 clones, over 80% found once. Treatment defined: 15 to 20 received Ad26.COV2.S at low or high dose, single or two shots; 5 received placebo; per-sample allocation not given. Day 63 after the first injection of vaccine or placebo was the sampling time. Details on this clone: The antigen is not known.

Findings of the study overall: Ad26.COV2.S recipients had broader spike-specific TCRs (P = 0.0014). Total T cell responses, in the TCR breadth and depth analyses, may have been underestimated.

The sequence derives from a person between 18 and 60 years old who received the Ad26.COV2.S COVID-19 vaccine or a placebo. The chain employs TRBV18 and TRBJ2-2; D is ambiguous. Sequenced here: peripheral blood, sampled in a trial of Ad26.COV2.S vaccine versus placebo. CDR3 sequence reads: CASSHLGPMNTGELFF. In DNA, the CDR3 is TGTGCCAGCTCACATCTCGGCCCAATGAACACCGGGGAGCTGTTTTTT.